This TCR beta chain was observed in a study of T cell responses to AZD1222 COVID-19 vaccine. General observations from the study: Reportedly, close to half of spike-specific TCRs are directed against unmutated variant regions. Baseline antibody screening turned up just a handful of seropositive AZD1222 recipients. Vaccination with two AZD1222 doses was followed by a rise in Spike-specific TCR breadth and depth.

In regard to this clone: The antigen is undetermined.

Produced via immunoSEQ multiplex PCR; TCRdb's table is partial and in-frame only. Of around 170,000 clones listed, 80% to 95% are singletons. The sequencing here drew on peripheral blood, taken 28 days after the second AZD1222 dose. The receptor was derived from an adult who received the AZD1222 COVID-19 vaccine.

The DNA of the CDR3 is TGTGCCAGTAGCCGCTCAGGTGATCAGCCCCAGCATTTT. This codes for CASSRSGDQPQHF. This chain joins TRBV19 and TRBJ1-5; D gene ambiguous. CDR3 length equals 13 residues. CDR1 and CDR2 (germline): LNHDA, SQIVND (reference sequence). The germline V and J ends were trimmed by 6 bases and 5 bases, with 11 bases remaining between them.